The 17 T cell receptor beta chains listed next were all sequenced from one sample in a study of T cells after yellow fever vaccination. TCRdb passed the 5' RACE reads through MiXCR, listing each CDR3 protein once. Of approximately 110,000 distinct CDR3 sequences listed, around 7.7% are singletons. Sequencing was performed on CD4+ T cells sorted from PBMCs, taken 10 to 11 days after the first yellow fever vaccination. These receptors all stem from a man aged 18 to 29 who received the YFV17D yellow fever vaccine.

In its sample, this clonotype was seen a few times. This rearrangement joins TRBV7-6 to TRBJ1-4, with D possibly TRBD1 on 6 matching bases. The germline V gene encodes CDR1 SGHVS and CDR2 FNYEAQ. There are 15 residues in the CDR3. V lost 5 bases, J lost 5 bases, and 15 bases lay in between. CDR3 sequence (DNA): TGTGCCAGCAGCCCGTTCATTGGGGGCAATGAAAAACTGTTTTTT. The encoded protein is CASSPFIGGNEKLFF.

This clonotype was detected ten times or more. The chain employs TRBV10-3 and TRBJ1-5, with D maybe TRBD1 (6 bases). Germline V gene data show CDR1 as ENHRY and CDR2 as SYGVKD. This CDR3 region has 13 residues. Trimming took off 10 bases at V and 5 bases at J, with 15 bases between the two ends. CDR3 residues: CATRNRADQPQHF. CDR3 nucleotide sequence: TGTGCCACCCGGAACAGGGCTGATCAGCCCCAGCATTTT.

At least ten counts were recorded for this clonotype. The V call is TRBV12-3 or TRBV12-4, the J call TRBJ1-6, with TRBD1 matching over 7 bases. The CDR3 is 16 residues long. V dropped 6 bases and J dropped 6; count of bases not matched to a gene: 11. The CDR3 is CASSYGQATPNSPLHF. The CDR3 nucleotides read TGTGCCAGCAGCTACGGACAGGCCACACCTAATTCACCCCTCCACTTT.

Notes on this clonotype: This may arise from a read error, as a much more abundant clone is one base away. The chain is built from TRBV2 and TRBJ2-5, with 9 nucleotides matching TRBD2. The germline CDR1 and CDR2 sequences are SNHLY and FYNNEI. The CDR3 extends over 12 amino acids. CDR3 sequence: CAGRLAEETQYF. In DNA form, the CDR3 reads TGTGCCGGCAGACTAGCGGAAGAGACCCAGTACTTC.

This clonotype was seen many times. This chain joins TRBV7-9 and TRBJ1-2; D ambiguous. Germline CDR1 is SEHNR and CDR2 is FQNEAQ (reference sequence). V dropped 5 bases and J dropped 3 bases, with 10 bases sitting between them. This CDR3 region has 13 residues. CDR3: CASSRGPHYGYTF. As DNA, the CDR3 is TGTGCCAGCAGCCGCGGGCCCCACTATGGCTACACCTTC.

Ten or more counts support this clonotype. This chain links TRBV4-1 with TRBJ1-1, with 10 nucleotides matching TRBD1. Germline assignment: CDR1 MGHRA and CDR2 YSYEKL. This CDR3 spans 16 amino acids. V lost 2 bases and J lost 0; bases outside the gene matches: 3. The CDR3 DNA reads TGCGCCAGCAGCCAAATGGGACAGGGGTTGAACACTGAAGCTTTCTTT. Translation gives CASSQMGQGLNTEAFF.

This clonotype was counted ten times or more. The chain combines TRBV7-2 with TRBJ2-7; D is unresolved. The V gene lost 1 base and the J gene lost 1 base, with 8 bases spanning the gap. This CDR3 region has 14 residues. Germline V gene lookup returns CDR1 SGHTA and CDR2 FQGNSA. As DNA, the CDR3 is TGTGCCAGCAGCTTAGAACAGAGATCCTACGAGCAGTACTTC. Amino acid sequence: CASSLEQRSYEQYF.

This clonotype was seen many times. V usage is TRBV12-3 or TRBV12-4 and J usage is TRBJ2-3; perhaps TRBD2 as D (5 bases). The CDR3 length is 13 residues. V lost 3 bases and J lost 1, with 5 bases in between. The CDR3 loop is CASSFGGTDTQYF. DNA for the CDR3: TGTGCCAGCAGTTTCGGGGGCACAGATACGCAGTATTTT.

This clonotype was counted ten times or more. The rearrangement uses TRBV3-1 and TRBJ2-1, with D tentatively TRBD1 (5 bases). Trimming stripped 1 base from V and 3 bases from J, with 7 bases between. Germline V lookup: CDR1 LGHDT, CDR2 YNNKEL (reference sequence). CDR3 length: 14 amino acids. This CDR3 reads CASSQGGSYNEQFF. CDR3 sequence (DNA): TGTGCCAGCAGCCAAGGGGGCAGCTACAATGAGCAGTTCTTC.

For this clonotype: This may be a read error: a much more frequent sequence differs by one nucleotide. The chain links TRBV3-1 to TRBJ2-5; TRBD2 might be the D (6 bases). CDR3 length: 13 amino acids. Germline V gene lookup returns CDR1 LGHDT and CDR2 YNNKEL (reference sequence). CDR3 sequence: CASSPLASETRYF. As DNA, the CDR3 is TGTGCCAGCAGCCCACTAGCATCGGAGACCCGGTACTTC.

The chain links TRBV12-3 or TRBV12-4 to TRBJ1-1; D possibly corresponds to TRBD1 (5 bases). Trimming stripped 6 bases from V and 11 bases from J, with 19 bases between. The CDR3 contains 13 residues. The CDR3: CASRPGLTESAFF. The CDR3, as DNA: TGTGCCAGCAGACCGGGACTCACAGAGTCGGCTTTCTTT.

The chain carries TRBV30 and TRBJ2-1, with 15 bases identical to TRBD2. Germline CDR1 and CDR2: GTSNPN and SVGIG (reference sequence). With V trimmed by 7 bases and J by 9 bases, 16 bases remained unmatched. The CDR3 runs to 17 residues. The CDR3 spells CALKRGTGTSGGSEQFF. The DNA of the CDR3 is TGTGCCTTGAAGAGGGGGACGGGGACTAGCGGGGGGTCTGAGCAGTTCTTC.

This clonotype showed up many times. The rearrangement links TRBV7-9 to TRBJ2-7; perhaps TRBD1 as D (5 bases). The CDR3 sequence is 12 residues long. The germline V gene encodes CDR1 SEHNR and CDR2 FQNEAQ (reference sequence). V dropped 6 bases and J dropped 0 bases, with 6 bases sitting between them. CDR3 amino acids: CASRGASYEQYF. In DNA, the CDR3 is TGTGCCAGCAGAGGGGCCTCCTACGAGCAGTACTTC.

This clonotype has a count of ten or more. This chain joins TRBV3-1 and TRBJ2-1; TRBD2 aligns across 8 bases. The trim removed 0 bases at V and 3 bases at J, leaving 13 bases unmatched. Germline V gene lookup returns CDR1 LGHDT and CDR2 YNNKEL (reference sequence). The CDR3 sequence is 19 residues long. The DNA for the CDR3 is TGTGCCAGCAGCCAAGATATCCCCCTACTAGCGGTCATCTACAATGAGCAGTTCTTC. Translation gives CASSQDIPLLAVIYNEQFF.

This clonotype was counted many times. The DNA for the CDR3 is TGCAGCGTTGATAGGGGACGGGGGGGAGAGACCCAGTACTTC. Translated: CSVDRGRGGETQYF. The gene calls are TRBV29-1 and TRBJ2-5, with 8 bases that match TRBD2. CDR1 is SQVTM, CDR2 ANQGSEA, per germline. The CDR3 runs to 14 residues. V lost 3 bases to trimming and J lost 4 bases; unmatched junction nucleotides: 7.

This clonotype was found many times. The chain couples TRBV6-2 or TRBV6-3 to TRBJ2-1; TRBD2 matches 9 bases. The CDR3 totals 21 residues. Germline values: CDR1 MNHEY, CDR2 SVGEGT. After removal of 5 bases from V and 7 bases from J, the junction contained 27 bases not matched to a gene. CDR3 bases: TGTGCCAGCAGTCGCCAACTACCTAGCGTATTAGGGCGGGGGGGCATAAATGAGCAGTTCTTC. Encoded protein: CASSRQLPSVLGRGGINEQFF.

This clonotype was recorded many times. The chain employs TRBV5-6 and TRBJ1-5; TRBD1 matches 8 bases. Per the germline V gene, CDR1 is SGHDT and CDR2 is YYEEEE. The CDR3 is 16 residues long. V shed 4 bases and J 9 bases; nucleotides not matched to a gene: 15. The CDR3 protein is CASSLRTGSIILPQHF. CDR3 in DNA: TGTGCCAGCAGCCTCCGGACAGGGTCGATTATTTTGCCCCAGCATTTT.